This T cell receptor (beta chain) was sequenced in a study of blood T cell repertoires in COVID-19. Study background: Sources were T cells, B-cell-depleted T cells, or PBMCs; the material itself was cDNA or gDNA.

Sequencing used immunoSEQ multiplex PCR; TCRdb keeps in-frame clones, though not all of them. The table lists about 200,000 clones, 92% of them singletons. Input material: peripheral blood. The sequence was collected from a man aged 25-45 years with acute or convalescent COVID-19.

The CDR3 protein is CSVSRLTSYEQYF. CDR3 bases: TGCAGCGTTAGTCGACTGACCTCCTACGAGCAGTACTTC. This sequence joins TRBV29-1 and TRBJ2-7; unclear D gene. Germline V gene lookup returns CDR1 SQVTM and CDR2 ANQGSEA. V was trimmed by 5 bases and J by 0 bases, leaving 11 bases between them. This CDR3 has 13 residues.